This T cell receptor (beta chain) was sequenced in a study of PD-1 blockade in mismatch repair-deficient tumors. Study as a whole: Patients had about eleven mismatch repair-deficient cancer types and were previously treated and progressing.

The length of the CDR3 is 14 residues. The V end was cut by 4 bases, the J end by 0 bases, with 10 bases between. Germline V gene data show CDR1 as MNHEY and CDR2 as SMNVEV (reference sequence). Mismatch repair deficiency was confirmed in all patients, by PCR or immunohistochemistry. The repertoire was sequenced with immunoSEQ multiplex PCR; TCRdb's copy has only in-frame clones and lacks some. The repertoire consists of about 63,000 clones, with roughly 88% occurring once and the leading ten covering about 15%. The source was peripheral blood, collected 52 weeks after starting pembrolizumab. The V and J genes are TRBV27 and TRBJ2-7, with D possibly being TRBD2 (5 bases). The receptor was derived from an adult with mismatch repair-deficient cancer. CDR3 sequence reads: CASSWSGSSYEQYF. In DNA, the CDR3 is TGTGCCAGCAGTTGGAGCGGCAGCTCCTACGAGCAGTACTTC.